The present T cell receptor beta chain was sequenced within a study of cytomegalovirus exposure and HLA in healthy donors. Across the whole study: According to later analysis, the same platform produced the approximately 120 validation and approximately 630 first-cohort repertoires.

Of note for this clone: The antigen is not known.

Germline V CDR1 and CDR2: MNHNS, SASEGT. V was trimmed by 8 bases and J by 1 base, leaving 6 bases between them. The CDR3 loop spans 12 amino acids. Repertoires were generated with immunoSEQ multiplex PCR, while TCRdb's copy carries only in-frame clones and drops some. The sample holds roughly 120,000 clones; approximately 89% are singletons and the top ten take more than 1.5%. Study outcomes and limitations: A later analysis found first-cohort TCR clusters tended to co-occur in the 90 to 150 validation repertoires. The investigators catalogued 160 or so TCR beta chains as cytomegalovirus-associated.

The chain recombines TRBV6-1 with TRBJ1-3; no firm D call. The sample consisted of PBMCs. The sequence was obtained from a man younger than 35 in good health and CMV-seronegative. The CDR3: CASLASGNTIYF. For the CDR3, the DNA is TGTGCCAGCCTTGCGTCTGGAAACACCATATATTTT.